This TCR beta chain was profiled in a study of regulatory T cells in long-lasting Graves disease (dated by TCRdb to the early 2020s). Concerning the study at large: Patients with newly diagnosed Graves' disease had been on antithyroid drugs for under 3 months. Patients with persistent Graves' disease were compared with patients with newly diagnosed Graves' disease using TCR sequencing and RNA sequencing of peripheral blood. The study took place in China and was registered as a clinical trial. TCR sequencing covered about 13 persistent and approximately 20 newly diagnosed Graves' disease patients, 33 samples in total. Overall study results and their limits: The study examined only peripheral blood because the primary lesion, thyroid tissue, could not be accessed. Persistent patients shared more public clonotypes among themselves (around 3,000) than newly diagnosed patients did (over 950). Compared with newly diagnosed patients, persistent Graves' disease patients had lower TCR Shannon entropy and fewer highly expanded clones, which suggests clonal expansion. The authors noted that the small sample size was a limitation that may lower accuracy. TRBV28, TRBJ1-2 and TRBJ2-5 were preferentially used in persistent disease, while TRBV20-1 and TRBJ2-1 were favored in newly diagnosed disease. Sequencing and analysis were restricted to the TCR beta chain.

About this clonotype itself: It has no known antigen specificity. This could be a read error, since a much larger clone is one nucleotide away.

The sample's time point label, in plain terms: newly diagnosed GD, antithyroid drugs for less than 3 months. For both TCR sequencing and RNA sequencing, RNA was extracted from PBMCs using TRIzol. Graves' disease was diagnosed according to American Thyroid Association guidelines. Patients were recruited from an endocrinology department in Xi'an, China. Each patient gave approximately 10 milliliters of peripheral blood, collected in an EDTA anticoagulant tube. Ficoll Paque Plus density gradient separation was used to isolate PBMCs, and no additional T cell sorting was done. RNA quality was checked with an Agilent 2100 Bioanalyzer and agarose gel, and concentration with a NanoDrop 2000. As encoded in the germline V gene, CDR1 is SGHRS while CDR2 is YFSETQ. The CDR3, cysteine through phenylalanine, is 17 amino acids long. The DNA shown is the 51-base CDR3, in frame from base 1. The library was made by multiplex PCR. The listed sequencing device is Illumina HiSeq 4000. TCR beta libraries were built with iRepertoire HTBI primers and Arm-PCR amplification of CDR3 regions. Gel purification was performed on PCR products prior to sequencing. In the paper's pipeline: Across samples, some 62 TRBV and 12 to 15 TRBJ segments were identified and used for gene usage analysis of CDR3 amino acid clonotypes. COPE and FqMerger were used to merge the filtered high-quality paired reads into contigs. BLAST was used to align contigs to IMGT TRBV, TRBD and TRBJ reference genes, and CDR3 was defined according to IMGT. Highly expanded clones were defined as clonotypes with a frequency above 0.1%. Shannon entropy was used to measure repertoire diversity, and the Gini coefficient was used to measure V-J evenness. Public clonotypes were defined as clonotypes shared by more than one individual. TCRdb trimmed the raw reads at Q25, called clones with MiXCR and kept productive beta chains. CDR3 protein duplicates are merged, each entry listing the most common genes and DNA. TCRdb, not the authors, supplied the V and J calls. The sample yields approximately 300,000 distinct CDR3 sequences; 18% were counted once. The ten largest account for less than 45% of the sample.

This TCR was sampled from a female donor with Graves disease. The chain joins TRBV5-1 to TRBJ1-6, with 8 central nucleotides matching TRBD1. The sequences come from peripheral blood mononuclear cells (PBMCs), collected at new diagnosis, from a patient treated with antithyroid drugs. The encoded CDR3 is CASSLYGQGHPNPPLHF. The nucleotides read TGCGCCAGCAGCTTGTACGGACAGGGCCATCCTAATCCACCCCTCCACTTT.